Listed below are T cell receptor beta chains from one sample, sequenced in a study of blood T cell repertoires in COVID-19. The protocol was immunoSEQ multiplex PCR, while the TCRdb copy is restricted to in-frame clones and leaves out a portion. The sample lists around 180,000 clones, roughly four fifths occurring once. The source material was peripheral blood. These receptor sequences come from a woman aged 25 to 39 with acute or convalescent COVID-19. Both conserved end residues are part of each CDR3. D genes are given only for firm matches. Not every row has a clone size; where given, it reads once, few, many or a size class.

d_gene: NA; j_gene: TRBJ1-5; v_gene: TRBV21-1; abundance: NA; CDR3aa: CASSKVDRGGQPQHF; CDR3nt: TGTGCCAGCAGCAAAGTGGACAGGGGGGGTCAGCCCCAGCATTTT
d_gene: NA; j_gene: TRBJ1-1; v_gene: TRBV20-1; abundance: NA; CDR3aa: CSASRSNTEAFF; CDR3nt: TGCAGTGCTAGTCGGTCGAACACTGAAGCTTTCTTT
d_gene: TRBD1; j_gene: TRBJ1-1; v_gene: TRBV19; abundance: NA; CDR3aa: CASSVDRGPQAFF; CDR3nt: TGTGCCAGTAGTGTGGACAGGGGGCCTCAAGCTTTCTTT
d_gene: TRBD1; j_gene: TRBJ1-6; v_gene: TRBV2; abundance: few; CDR3aa: CASTGQGAGNSPLHF; CDR3nt: TGTGCCAGCACCGGACAGGGGGCTGGGAATTCACCCCTCCACTTT
d_gene: TRBD1; j_gene: TRBJ1-3; v_gene: TRBV5-4; abundance: NA; CDR3aa: CASSFGGDRGSGNTIYF; CDR3nt: TGTGCCAGCAGCTTCGGAGGTGACAGGGGCTCTGGAAACACCATATATTTT
d_gene: TRBD1; j_gene: TRBJ2-7; v_gene: TRBV20-1; abundance: once; CDR3aa: CSASRVPDRELYEQYF; CDR3nt: TGCAGTGCTAGTCGGGTGCCGGACAGGGAGCTGTACGAGCAGTACTTC
d_gene: NA; j_gene: TRBJ2-2; v_gene: TRBV27; abundance: NA; CDR3aa: CASSFGGAGELFF; CDR3nt: TGTGCCAGCAGTTTTGGCGGGGCCGGGGAGCTGTTTTTT
d_gene: NA; j_gene: TRBJ2-7; v_gene: TRBV25-1; abundance: NA; CDR3aa: CASSATGPSYEQYF; CDR3nt: TGTGCCAGCAGTGCGACAGGACCTTCCTACGAGCAGTACTTC
d_gene: NA; j_gene: TRBJ1-6; v_gene: TRBV2; abundance: few; CDR3aa: CASSETMNNSPLHF; CDR3nt: TGTGCCAGCAGCGAGACAATGAATAATTCACCCCTCCACTTT
d_gene: NA; j_gene: TRBJ2-7; v_gene: TRBV28; abundance: NA; CDR3aa: CASSSQGPNSYEQYF; CDR3nt: TGTGCCAGCAGCTCACAGGGCCCAAACTCCTACGAGCAGTACTTC
d_gene: NA; j_gene: TRBJ1-2; v_gene: TRBV7-2; abundance: few; CDR3aa: CASSFAGENYGYTF; CDR3nt: TGTGCCAGCAGCTTCGCAGGGGAGAACTATGGCTACACCTTC
d_gene: TRBD1; j_gene: TRBJ1-5; v_gene: TRBV10-3; abundance: NA; CDR3aa: CAGSTGVGQPQHF; CDR3nt: TGTGCCGGGAGCACAGGGGTGGGACAGCCCCAGCATTTT
d_gene: TRBD2; j_gene: TRBJ2-3; v_gene: TRBV10-1; abundance: NA; CDR3aa: CASRWGGPGVPFSTDTQYF; CDR3nt: TGCGCCAGCAGATGGGGAGGGCCTGGGGTACCTTTTAGCACAGATACGCAGTATTTT
d_gene: TRBD1; j_gene: TRBJ1-5; v_gene: TRBV7-6; abundance: NA; CDR3aa: CASSLAPWKGQGGQPQHF; CDR3nt: TGTGCCAGCAGCTTAGCCCCCTGGAAGGGACAGGGGGGCCAGCCCCAGCATTTT
d_gene: TRBD1; j_gene: TRBJ1-3; v_gene: TRBV25-1; abundance: NA; CDR3aa: CASGPGTVSGNTIYF; CDR3nt: TGTGCCAGCGGACCCGGGACAGTCTCTGGAAACACCATATATTTT
d_gene: TRBD1; j_gene: TRBJ1-3; v_gene: TRBV27; abundance: NA; CDR3aa: CASSPWTGGTNTIYF; CDR3nt: TGTGCCAGCAGTCCTTGGACAGGGGGCACAAACACCATATATTTT
d_gene: NA; j_gene: TRBJ1-1; v_gene: TRBV5-4; abundance: NA; CDR3aa: CASSPATRDLNTEAFF; CDR3nt: TGTGCCAGCAGCCCTGCTACCCGGGATTTGAACACTGAAGCTTTCTTT
d_gene: TRBD1; j_gene: TRBJ1-2; v_gene: TRBV6-5; abundance: NA; CDR3aa: CASSYRDRVDYGYTF; CDR3nt: TGTGCCAGCAGTTACAGGGACAGGGTTGACTATGGCTACACCTTC
d_gene: TRBD1; j_gene: TRBJ2-7; v_gene: TRBV7-9; abundance: NA; CDR3aa: CASSQTTGVRSYEQYF; CDR3nt: TGTGCCAGCAGCCAAACCACAGGGGTAAGATCCTACGAGCAGTACTTC
d_gene: NA; j_gene: TRBJ1-4; v_gene: TRBV27; abundance: NA; CDR3aa: CATRPLRISTNEKLFF; CDR3nt: TGTGCCACCCGACCCCTGAGGATATCAACTAATGAAAAACTGTTTTTT
d_gene: NA; j_gene: TRBJ2-1; v_gene: TRBV25-1; abundance: NA; CDR3aa: CASSERISYNEQFF; CDR3nt: TGTGCCAGCAGTGAGCGGATCTCCTACAATGAGCAGTTCTTC
d_gene: TRBD2; j_gene: TRBJ2-5; v_gene: TRBV30; abundance: once; CDR3aa: CAWSGLAGGETQYF; CDR3nt: TGTGCCTGGAGTGGGCTAGCGGGGGGAGAGACCCAGTACTTC
d_gene: NA; j_gene: TRBJ1-1; v_gene: TRBV2; abundance: NA; CDR3aa: CASSGMAGIYTEAFF; CDR3nt: TGTGCCAGCAGTGGGATGGCAGGGATTTACACTGAAGCTTTCTTT
d_gene: TRBD2; j_gene: TRBJ2-1; v_gene: TRBV27; abundance: NA; CDR3aa: CASSFNLAGGREQFF; CDR3nt: TGTGCCAGCAGTTTTAACCTAGCGGGAGGAAGGGAGCAGTTCTTC
d_gene: TRBD2; j_gene: TRBJ2-5; v_gene: TRBV9; abundance: few; CDR3aa: CASSEGTSGGETQYF; CDR3nt: TGTGCCAGCAGCGAGGGGACTAGCGGGGGCGAGACCCAGTACTTC
d_gene: NA; j_gene: TRBJ2-2; v_gene: TRBV5-4; abundance: NA; CDR3aa: CASSLMSAGELFF; CDR3nt: TGTGCCAGCAGCTTGATGTCGGCCGGGGAGCTGTTTTTT
d_gene: NA; j_gene: TRBJ2-5; v_gene: TRBV7-2; abundance: once; CDR3aa: CASSLARVQGETQYF; CDR3nt: TGTGCCAGCAGCTTAGCGCGGGTTCAGGGGGAGACCCAGTACTTC
d_gene: TRBD1; j_gene: TRBJ1-3; v_gene: TRBV4-1; abundance: NA; CDR3aa: CASSLRGDGNTIYF; CDR3nt: TGCGCCAGCAGCCTCAGGGGGGATGGAAACACCATATATTTT
d_gene: NA; j_gene: TRBJ1-6; v_gene: TRBV5-1; abundance: few; CDR3aa: CASSLGQARGNSPLHF; CDR3nt: TGCGCCAGCAGCTTAGGGCAGGCAAGGGGTAATTCACCCCTCCACTTT
d_gene: TRBD1; j_gene: TRBJ1-5; v_gene: TRBV2; abundance: few; CDR3aa: CASRLDRGQPQPQHF; CDR3nt: TGTGCCAGCAGGTTGGACAGGGGGCAGCCTCAGCCCCAGCATTTT
d_gene: TRBD2; j_gene: TRBJ2-7; v_gene: TRBV6-2/TRBV6-3; abundance: once; CDR3aa: CASSYKVAGALYEQYF; CDR3nt: TGTGCCAGCAGTTACAAAGTAGCGGGAGCCCTCTACGAGCAGTACTTC
d_gene: NA; j_gene: TRBJ1-6; v_gene: TRBV3-1/TRBV3-2; abundance: NA; CDR3aa: CASSQKRSVLSSSYNSPLHF; CDR3nt: TGTGCCAGCAGCCAAAAACGTTCGGTTCTGTCGAGCTCCTATAATTCACCCCTCCACTTT
d_gene: NA; j_gene: TRBJ2-5; v_gene: TRBV6-2/TRBV6-3; abundance: once; CDR3aa: CASSPSQETQYF; CDR3nt: TGTGCCAGCAGCCCCTCCCAAGAGACCCAGTACTTC
d_gene: TRBD1; j_gene: TRBJ1-4; v_gene: TRBV19; abundance: NA; CDR3aa: CASSEGQGNEKLFF; CDR3nt: TGTGCCAGTAGTGAGGGACAGGGGAATGAAAAACTGTTTTTT
d_gene: NA; j_gene: TRBJ2-1; v_gene: TRBV7-2; abundance: NA; CDR3aa: CASSLSPSSYNEQFF; CDR3nt: TGTGCCAGCAGCTTAAGTCCGAGCTCCTACAATGAGCAGTTCTTC
d_gene: TRBD1; j_gene: TRBJ1-1; v_gene: TRBV7-9; abundance: NA; CDR3aa: CASSLEVRGMTAEAFF; CDR3nt: TGTGCCAGCAGCTTAGAGGTCAGGGGGATGACGGCTGAAGCTTTCTTT
d_gene: NA; j_gene: TRBJ1-2; v_gene: TRBV10-3; abundance: NA; CDR3aa: CAISETVNYGYTF; CDR3nt: TGTGCCATCAGTGAGACGGTAAACTATGGCTACACCTTC
d_gene: NA; j_gene: TRBJ2-1; v_gene: TRBV2; abundance: NA; CDR3aa: CASSEGTTYNEQFF; CDR3nt: TGTGCCAGCAGTGAAGGGACAACCTACAATGAGCAGTTCTTC
d_gene: TRBD2; j_gene: TRBJ2-7; v_gene: TRBV2; abundance: NA; CDR3aa: CASSEVGGSRFYEQYF; CDR3nt: TGTGCCAGCAGTGAAGTAGGCGGGAGTAGATTCTACGAGCAGTACTTC
d_gene: NA; j_gene: TRBJ1-5; v_gene: TRBV6-2/TRBV6-3; abundance: few; CDR3aa: CASSLGTSRNQPQHF; CDR3nt: TGTGCCAGCAGCCTCGGGACAAGCCGAAATCAGCCCCAGCATTTT
d_gene: NA; j_gene: TRBJ1-6; v_gene: TRBV28; abundance: NA; CDR3aa: CASSFLGDSPLHF; CDR3nt: TGTGCCAGCAGTTTCCTCGGGGATTCACCCCTCCACTTT
d_gene: NA; j_gene: TRBJ2-7; v_gene: TRBV10-3; abundance: NA; CDR3aa: CAIRIKRHGVYEQYF; CDR3nt: TGTGCCATCAGAATAAAACGGCACGGGGTCTACGAGCAGTACTTC